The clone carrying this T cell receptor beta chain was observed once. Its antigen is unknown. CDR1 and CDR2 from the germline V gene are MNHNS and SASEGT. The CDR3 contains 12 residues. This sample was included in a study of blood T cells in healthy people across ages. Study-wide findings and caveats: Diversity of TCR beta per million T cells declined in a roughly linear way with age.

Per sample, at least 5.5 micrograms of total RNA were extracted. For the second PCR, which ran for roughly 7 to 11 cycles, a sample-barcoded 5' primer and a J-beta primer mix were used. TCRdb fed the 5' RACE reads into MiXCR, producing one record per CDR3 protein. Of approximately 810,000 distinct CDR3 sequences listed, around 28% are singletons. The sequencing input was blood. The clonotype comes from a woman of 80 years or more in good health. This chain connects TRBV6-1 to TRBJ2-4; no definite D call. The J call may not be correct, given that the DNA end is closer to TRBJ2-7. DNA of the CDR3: TGTGCCAGCAGTGTTTTCTCCTACGAGCAGTACTTC. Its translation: CASSVFSYEQYF.